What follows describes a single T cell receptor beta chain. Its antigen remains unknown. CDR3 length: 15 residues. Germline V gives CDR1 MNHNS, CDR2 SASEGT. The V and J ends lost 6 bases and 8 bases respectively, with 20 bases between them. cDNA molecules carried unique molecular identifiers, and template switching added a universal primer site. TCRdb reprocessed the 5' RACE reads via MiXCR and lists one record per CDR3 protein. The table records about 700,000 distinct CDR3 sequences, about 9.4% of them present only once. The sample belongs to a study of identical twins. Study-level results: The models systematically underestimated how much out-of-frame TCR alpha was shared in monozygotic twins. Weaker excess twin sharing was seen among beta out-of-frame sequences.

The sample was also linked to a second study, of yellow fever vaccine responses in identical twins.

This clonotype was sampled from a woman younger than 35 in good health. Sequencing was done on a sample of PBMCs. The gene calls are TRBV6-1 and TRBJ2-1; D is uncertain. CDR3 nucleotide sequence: TGTGCCAGCAGGCCATATAGTGAGAAAAGCGATGAGCAGTTCTTC. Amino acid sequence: CASRPYSEKSDEQFF.